The 31 T cell receptor beta chains below come from one sample, sequenced in a study of shared clonotypes between healthy human individuals. Clones were sequenced by immunoSEQ multiplex PCR, and TCRdb holds only the in-frame ones, with some missing. The data contain about a million clones, 77% of them seen just once; the ten biggest clones take up approximately 0.9%. Input material: memory CD4+ T cells from PBMCs. Subset described: CD45RA-negative fraction. The receptors derive from a man younger than 35 in good health. Some clones in this sample may be carry-over from other donors' samples.

The rearrangement uses TRBV20-1 and TRBJ1-2; no definite D call. The V end lost 5 bases, the J end lost 4 bases, and 8 bases lay between the germline ends. The length of the CDR3 is 11 residues. CDR1 and CDR2 (germline): DFQATT, SNEGSKA (reference sequence). The CDR3 DNA is TGCAGTGCTGATGACCCCTATGGCTACACCTTC. Protein: CSADDPYGYTF.

The rearrangement joins TRBV6-5 to TRBJ2-1; weak D call: TRBD2 (6 bases). CDR1 and CDR2 from the germline V gene are MNHEY and SVGAGI. Trimming removed 2 bases from V and 0 bases from J, with 8 bases in between. The CDR3 sequence is 15 residues long. This CDR3 reads CASSYGGLSYNEQFF. In nucleotides, the CDR3 is TGTGCCAGCAGTTACGGGGGACTCTCCTACAATGAGCAGTTCTTC.

This clone is a singleton in its sample. This chain links TRBV4-3 with TRBJ2-7; TRBD2 agrees at 10 bases. This CDR3 is 16 amino acids long. Germline-derived CDR1 and CDR2 are LGHNA and YSLEER. V dropped 0 bases and J dropped 5; count of bases not matched to a gene: 7. The CDR3 loop is CASSQDLLAGEHEQYF. The CDR3 coding sequence is TGCGCCAGCAGCCAAGATCTCCTAGCGGGAGAGCACGAGCAGTACTTC.

This clone is a singleton in its sample. The sample has other DNA sequences that encode this CDR3 too. The chain has TRBV9 and TRBJ2-2; perhaps TRBD2 as D (6 bases). Germline CDR1 and CDR2: SGDLS and YYNGEE. V lost 0 bases to trimming and J lost 8 bases, with 11 bases between them. This CDR3 contains 14 residues. The CDR3 reads CASSVVGGTGELFF. The CDR3 DNA reads TGTGCCAGCAGCGTAGTGGGCGGGACGGGGGAGCTGTTTTTT. Supplemented by reference TRBV9 and TRBJ2-2, the full variable domain reads DSGVTQTPKHLITATGQRVTLRCSPRSGDLSVYWYQQSLDQGLQFLIQYYNGEERAKGNILERFSAQQFPDLHSELNLSSLELGDSALYFCASSVVGGTGELFFGEGSRLTVL.

CDR3 in amino acids: CASSRGGGDEAFF. For the CDR3, the DNA is TGTGCCAGCAGCCGAGGAGGGGGAGATGAAGCTTTCTTT. The chain joins TRBV7-2 to TRBJ1-1; D may be TRBD1 (6 bases). This CDR3 is 13 amino acids long. Germline loops: CDR1 SGHTA, CDR2 FQGNSA. The V end was cut by 5 bases, the J end by 7 bases, with 14 bases between.

To note about this clone: This sequence may be a read error, since a much larger clone differs from it by one base. J is TRBJ1-2 and V is TRBV14; D is unresolved. Germline CDR1 SGHDN, CDR2 FVKESK. Between the trimmed V and J ends, which lost 4 bases and 4 bases, there was a span of 4 bases. CDR3 length: 11 residues. The CDR3 DNA follows: TGTGCCAGCAGCCCCGGCTATGGCTACACCTTC. This codes for CASSPGYGYTF.

The CDR3 nucleotides are TGTGCCATCAGTGAAGGAGGCAGGGGCGATGAGCAGTTCTTC. Translating it yields CAISEGGRGDEQFF. V is TRBV10-3 and J is TRBJ2-1; TRBD1 might be the D (6 bases). Germline-derived CDR1 and CDR2 are ENHRY and SYGVKD. Deletions cut 3 bases from V and 8 bases from J, with 14 bases between. The CDR3 contains 14 residues.

The chain is built from TRBV7-9 and TRBJ2-7; the D gene is possibly TRBD1 (5 bases). This CDR3 is built from 14 residues. V was clipped by 5 bases and J by 2 bases, with 13 bases between them. CDR1 SEHNR and CDR2 FQNEAQ come from the germline V gene (reference sequence). The CDR3 spells CASSPDRKAYEQYF. CDR3 bases: TGTGCCAGCAGCCCCGACAGAAAAGCCTACGAGCAGTACTTC.

V usage is TRBV5-4 and J usage is TRBJ2-3; a weak D match, TRBD1 (5 bases). Trimming took off 3 bases at V and 2 bases at J, with 16 bases between the two ends. The germline gives CDR1 SGHNT, CDR2 YYREEE (reference sequence). The CDR3 is made up of 16 amino acids. The CDR3 is CASSSATDRITDTQYF. CDR3 in DNA: TGTGCCAGCAGCTCAGCGACAGATAGGATCACAGATACGCAGTATTTT.

This clone has just one count. The chain joins TRBV2 to TRBJ2-1; D remains ambiguous. From germline, CDR1 is SNHLY and CDR2 FYNNEI. V was shortened by 2 bases and J by 4 bases, with 9 bases between the two germline ends. There are 14 residues in the CDR3. The DNA for the CDR3 is TGTGCCAGCAGTGAAATGGGGTCTTACAATGAGCAGTTCTTC. Translation: CASSEMGSYNEQFF. The full variable domain, with the rest looked up from reference TRBV2 and TRBJ2-1, is EPEVTQTPSHQVTQMGQEVILRCVPISNHLYFYWYRQILGQKVEFLVSFYNNEISEKSEIFDDQFSVERPDGSNFTLKIRSTKLEDSAMYFCASSEMGSYNEQFFGPGTRLTVL.

The V call is TRBV5-4, the J call TRBJ2-2; TRBD1 matches 8 bases. V lost 3 bases to trimming and J lost 0 bases; unmatched junction nucleotides: 7. The CDR3 has 17 residues. Germline values: CDR1 SGHNT, CDR2 YYREEE (reference sequence). The CDR3 sequence is CASSSKEGQANTGELFF. The CDR3 DNA sequence: TGTGCCAGCAGCTCAAAAGAGGGACAGGCGAACACCGGGGAGCTGTTTTTT.

The DNA for the CDR3 is TGTGCCAGCAGTTCACAACAGGGTTCCTTCACAGATACGCAGTATTTT. Residues: CASSSQQGSFTDTQYF. This chain joins TRBV28 and TRBJ2-3; possible D gene TRBD1, 6 bases. The CDR3 contains 16 residues. The germline V gene encodes CDR1 MDHEN and CDR2 SYDVKM. V gave up 4 bases and J gave up 2 bases, with 16 bases separating them.

The CDR3 DNA reads TGTGCCAGCAGTCCGGGAACCAATCAGCCCCAGCATTTT. Translating it yields CASSPGTNQPQHF. The V call is TRBV6-6, the J call TRBJ1-5; unclear D gene. Germline CDR1 is MNHNY and CDR2 is SVGAGI (reference sequence). V was cut by 5 bases and J by 3 bases, with 8 bases left in between. The CDR3 runs to 13 residues.

This chain joins TRBV5-1 and TRBJ2-5; D tentatively fits TRBD1 or TRBD2 (7 bases each). Trimming took off 5 bases at V and 1 base at J, with 18 bases between the two ends. The germline gives CDR1 SGHRS, CDR2 YFSETQ. This CDR3 is built from 16 residues. As DNA, the CDR3 is TGCGCCAGCAGGGGCCCAGGGGGACTATTCCAAGAGACCCAGTACTTC. Translated, it gives CASRGPGGLFQETQYF.

This chain joins TRBV4-2 and TRBJ2-7, with 10 bases matching TRBD2. Germline V gene sequence: CDR1 LGHNA, CDR2 YNFKEQ. V shed 6 bases and J 0 bases; nucleotides not matched to a gene: 5. This CDR3 has 15 residues. The DNA of the CDR3 is TGTGCCAGCAGATTAGGGACTAGCGACTCCTACGAGCAGTACTTC. This codes for CASRLGTSDSYEQYF.

Note on this clone: Other DNA sequences within the sample encode an identical CDR3. The CDR3 is CASSLGGFTEAFF. The CDR3 DNA sequence: TGCGCCAGCAGCTTGGGAGGGTTCACTGAAGCTTTCTTT. This chain links TRBV5-1 with TRBJ1-1; D ambiguous. CDR1 is SGHRS, CDR2 YFSETQ, per germline. The germline V and J ends were trimmed by 0 bases and 4 bases, with 7 bases remaining between them. The CDR3 runs 13 residues.

The rearrangement uses TRBV9 and TRBJ2-5; 9 bases agree with TRBD1. Trimming removed 3 bases from V and 5 bases from J; junction bases left unmatched: 5. There are 14 residues in the CDR3. Per the germline V gene, CDR1 is SGDLS and CDR2 is YYNGEE. The CDR3: CASSGGTGRETQYF. The DNA of the CDR3 is TGTGCCAGCAGCGGGGGGACAGGGAGGGAGACCCAGTACTTC. Filled out from reference TRBV9 and TRBJ2-5, the complete variable domain reads DSGVTQTPKHLITATGQRVTLRCSPRSGDLSVYWYQQSLDQGLQFLIQYYNGEERAKGNILERFSAQQFPDLHSELNLSSLELGDSALYFCASSGGTGRETQYFGPGTRLLVL.

Concerning this clone: A read error may explain this, as a much larger clone is one base away. The same CDR3 arises from other DNA sequences in this sample as well. The genes are TRBV7-9 and TRBJ1-1; D call uncertain. V was shortened by 5 bases and J by 0 bases, with 7 bases between the two germline ends. CDR3 length: 13 amino acids. The germline V gene encodes CDR1 SEHNR and CDR2 FQNEAQ (reference sequence). The CDR3 nucleotides are TGTGCCAGCAGCCTGACGGTGAACACTGAAGCTTTCTTT. Translating it yields CASSLTVNTEAFF.

The V and J genes are TRBV28 and TRBJ2-7; no reliable D call. CDR3 length: 15 residues. CDR1 and CDR2 from the germline V gene are MDHEN and SYDVKM. V lost 4 bases and J lost 6, with 19 bases in between. The CDR3 protein is CASSSATPGSSEQYF. Written as DNA, the CDR3 is TGTGCCAGCAGTTCGGCAACACCCGGTAGTAGCGAGCAGTACTTC.

The V and J genes are TRBV11-2 and TRBJ2-1; D gene ambiguous. The CDR3 extends over 12 amino acids. CDR1 SGHAT and CDR2 FQNNGV come from the germline V gene. Trimming stripped 0 bases from V and 7 bases from J, with 4 bases between. The CDR3 DNA reads TGTGCCAGCAGCTTAGATCGTAATGAGCAGTTCTTC. Amino acids: CASSLDRNEQFF.

The rearrangement links TRBV18 to TRBJ2-7; 8 nucleotides align to TRBD2. J was trimmed by 2 bases and V by 6 bases; bases with no gene match: 6. The length of the CDR3 is 14 residues. CDR1 is KGHSH, CDR2 LQKENI, per germline. As DNA, the CDR3 is TGTGCCAGCTCCCGACAGCGGGAGACCTACGAGCAGTACTTC. This translates into CASSRQRETYEQYF.

The chain combines TRBV6-1 with TRBJ2-1, with D possibly TRBD2 on 7 matching bases. Trimming shortened V by 7 bases and J by 5 bases, and 15 bases separated the two germline ends. Germline V gene sequence: CDR1 MNHNS, CDR2 SASEGT. The CDR3 totals 14 residues. CDR3 sequence reads: CASKKGGSNNEQFF. In DNA, the CDR3 is TGTGCCAGCAAAAAGGGGGGGTCCAACAATGAGCAGTTCTTC.

J is TRBJ1-1 and V is TRBV7-2; 8 bases fit TRBD1. V shed 5 bases, J shed 5 bases, and the junction held 13 bases outside the gene matches. This CDR3 is 16 amino acids long. Germline V gives CDR1 SGHTA, CDR2 FQGNSA. CDR3 loop: CASSAGGSRTRTEAFF. DNA of the CDR3: TGTGCCAGCAGCGCAGGGGGCTCCCGTACGAGGACTGAAGCTTTCTTT. The variable domain in full, completed from reference TRBV7-2 and TRBJ1-1, reads GAGVSQSPSNKVTEKGKDVELRCDPISGHTALYWYRQSLGQGLEFLIYFQGNSAPDKSGLPSDRFSAERTGGSVSTLTIQRTQQEDSAVYLCASSAGGSRTRTEAFFGQGTRLTVV.

This clone was found once. The chain joins TRBV29-1 to TRBJ2-1; TRBD2 might be the D (6 bases). The V end lost 3 bases, the J end lost 2 bases, and 11 bases lay between the germline ends. The germline gives CDR1 SQVTM, CDR2 ANQGSEA. This CDR3 spans 14 amino acids. Here the CDR3 DNA reads TGCAGCGTTGATGTAGCGGTACCCTACAATGAGCAGTTCTTC. It is translated as CSVDVAVPYNEQFF.

The gene calls are TRBV30 and TRBJ2-7; D remains unclear. V lost 4 bases to trimming and J lost 3 bases, with 10 bases between them. From germline, CDR1 is GTSNPN and CDR2 SVGIG (reference sequence). The CDR3 length is 12 residues. The CDR3, as DNA: TGTGCCTGGACCCGGACCTACTACGAGCAGTACTTC. Translation gives CAWTRTYYEQYF.

The rearrangement links TRBV27 to TRBJ1-2; no reliable D call. The CDR3 contains 15 residues. The V gene lost 3 bases and the J gene lost 1 base, with 12 bases spanning the gap. CDR1 is MNHEY and CDR2 is SMNVEV in the germline V gene (reference sequence). The chain's CDR3 is CASSFGNRGNYGYTF. DNA of the CDR3: TGTGCCAGCAGTTTTGGGAATCGCGGTAACTATGGCTACACCTTC.

The rearrangement links TRBV19 to TRBJ2-4; 7 bases are a match to TRBD1. The CDR3 covers 15 residues. V gave up 2 bases and J gave up 6 bases; unmatched junction bases: 7. The V gene's germline CDR1 is LNHDA and CDR2 SQIVND (reference sequence). The CDR3 is CASSITGEGANIQYF. In DNA, the CDR3 is TGTGCCAGTAGTATAACAGGGGAAGGGGCAAACATTCAGTACTTC.

V and J are TRBV18 and TRBJ2-2, with a weak D call TRBD1 (6 bases). The ends were cut back, 3 bases at V and 5 bases at J, with 19 bases in the middle. The germline V gene has CDR1 KGHSH and CDR2 LQKENI. The CDR3 sequence is 17 residues long. The CDR3 loop reads CASSPELGALGTGELFF. The CDR3 DNA follows: TGTGCCAGCTCACCTGAGCTGGGGGCGCTTGGAACCGGGGAGCTGTTTTTT.

About this clone: Other nucleotide sequences from this sample produce the same CDR3. The V call is TRBV28, the J call TRBJ2-7; the D gene is possibly TRBD1 (5 bases). This CDR3 comprises 12 residues. V was shortened by 4 bases and J by 6 bases, with 10 bases between the two germline ends. Per the germline V gene, CDR1 is MDHEN and CDR2 is SYDVKM. CDR3 DNA sequence: TGTGCCAGCAGTTCTCCAGGGTTCGAGCAGTACTTC. The encoded protein is CASSSPGFEQYF.

The chain carries TRBV6-1 and TRBJ2-7; no clear D gene. Germline V gives CDR1 MNHNS, CDR2 SASEGT. The CDR3 is made up of 12 amino acids. V lost 5 bases to trimming and J lost 2 bases, with 7 bases between them. The CDR3 sequence: CASSKPTYEQYF. CDR3 sequence (DNA): TGTGCCAGCAGTAAACCCACCTACGAGCAGTACTTC.

The genes are TRBV7-2 and TRBJ2-1; D gene ambiguous. V was cut by 1 base and J by 4 bases, with 8 bases left in between. The CDR3 runs 14 residues. CDR1 SGHTA and CDR2 FQGNSA come from the germline V gene. For the CDR3, the DNA is TGTGCCAGCAGCTTAGACTTTAGGTACAATGAGCAGTTCTTC. Encoded protein: CASSLDFRYNEQFF.